This T cell receptor beta chain stems from a study of T cells expressing NK-cell markers. On the study more broadly: With respect to HCMV, seven of the eight sequenced donors were seropositive, and one was seronegative. Study-wide findings and caveats: Certain NKG2C+ T cell clones were expanded, and their HCMV specificity remained unclear. Leadership of the CD3+CD56-NKG2C+ fraction also belonged to these clonotypes in several donors.

On this clonotype itself: Its antigen is currently unknown.

In germline, CDR1 is SGHRS, CDR2 YFSETQ. The CDR3 consists of 17 residues. As the method of synthesis, 5'RACE template switching with UMIs yielded TCR beta cDNA. TCRdb reanalyzed the 5' RACE reads and collapses them to one entry per CDR3 protein, without DNA. This sample's clone table lists some 340,000 distinct CDR3 sequences. The sample taken for sequencing was blood T cells: a sorted CD56 or NKG2C T cell subset, CD4+ or CD8+ T cells, or bulk PBMC T cells (not recorded which). The chain uses TRBV5-1 and TRBJ2-3. This receptor was taken from a man aged 18 to 69 in good health. The CDR3 reads CASSLVTGSSRTDTQYF.